The 30 T cell receptor beta chains listed next were all sequenced from one sample in a study of blood T cells in healthy people across ages. A second about 7 to 11 cycle PCR used barcoded and J-beta primers. TCRdb reanalysed the 5' RACE reads using MiXCR and keeps one entry per CDR3 protein. The data hold fewer than 900,000 distinct CDR3 sequences, with approximately 49% observed a single time. Sequenced input: blood. The origin of the receptors is an older woman in good health.

V is TRBV28 and J is TRBJ1-2; 11 nucleotides line up with TRBD1. Germline V gives CDR1 MDHEN, CDR2 SYDVKM. V trimming: 5 bases; J trimming: 8 bases; junction bases outside the gene matches: 13. The CDR3 loop spans 16 amino acids. CDR3 region: CASSAPPGQGAEGYTF. CDR3 coding DNA: TGTGCCAGCAGTGCCCCCCCCGGACAGGGGGCGGAGGGCTACACCTTC.

This clonotype was recorded a few times. The chain is built from TRBV7-2 and TRBJ2-7; 7 positions agree with TRBD2. CDR3 length equals 13 residues. Germline values: CDR1 SGHTA, CDR2 FQGNSA. Germline trimming cut 5 bases from V and 6 bases from J; bases unmatched to any gene: 7. CDR3 region: CASSRTSTGEQYF. The CDR3 DNA sequence: TGTGCCAGCAGCAGGACTAGTACGGGCGAGCAGTACTTC.

This clonotype was counted once. The gene calls are TRBV28 and TRBJ2-4; 9 nucleotides agree with TRBD1. The germline V gene has CDR1 MDHEN and CDR2 SYDVKM. V was clipped by 5 bases and J by 3 bases; unmatched bases: 11. CDR3 length equals 17 residues. The CDR3: CASSPPGQGFGKNIQYF. DNA of the CDR3: TGTGCCAGCAGTCCACCGGGACAGGGATTTGGCAAAAACATTCAGTACTTC.

With regard to this clonotype: Relative to the germline gene, one junction end is altered; a read error may explain this. The V gene is TRBV15, the J gene TRBJ2-1; 12 bases map to TRBD1. Germline CDR1 reads LNHNV; CDR2 reads YYDKDF (reference sequence). The CDR3 is 15 residues long. The CDR3 protein is CAIRGDRGQNNEQFF. CDR3 coding DNA: TGCGCCATCCGGGGGGACAGGGGGCAAAACAATGAGCAGTTCTTC.

The chain combines TRBV2 with TRBJ1-4, with 7 positions matching TRBD1. Per germline, CDR1 SNHLY and CDR2 FYNNEI. The CDR3 totals 13 residues. Losses at the gene ends were 7 bases for V and 5 bases for J; bases not matched to a gene: 4. The CDR3 nucleotides are TGTGCCAGCATGGACAGGAAAAATGAAAAACTGTTTTTT. Protein sequence: CASMDRKNEKLFF.

The chain carries TRBV10-3 and TRBJ2-7; 12 bases line up with TRBD2. After removal of 3 bases from V and 2 bases from J, the junction contained 8 bases not matched to a gene. The CDR3 loop spans 17 amino acids. Germline values: CDR1 ENHRY, CDR2 SYGVKD. CDR3 amino acids: CAISELELAGGAYEQYF. The CDR3 DNA reads TGTGCCATCAGTGAACTCGAACTAGCGGGAGGCGCCTACGAGCAGTACTTC.

The chain combines TRBV4-3 with TRBJ1-1; no reliable D call. The length of the CDR3 is 15 residues. The V gene lost 1 base and the J gene lost 2 bases, with 11 bases spanning the gap. The germline V gene has CDR1 LGHNA and CDR2 YSLEER. The CDR3 DNA reads as TGCGCCAGCAGCCAAGCCCCCCAAGGAAACACTGAAGCTTTCTTT. Translation gives CASSQAPQGNTEAFF.

This clonotype is a singleton in its sample. The gene calls are TRBV21-1 and TRBJ1-5; TRBD1 reflects the table's D call only, with no check against the DNA. TRBV21-1 is shown as a pseudogene. This CDR3 comprises 13 residues. CDR3 DNA: TGTGCCAGCAGCAATGGGGGCCACTCGAGCCAGCATTTT. Translated, it gives CASSNGGHSSQHF.

This clonotype was detected only a few times. This may be a read error, as it is one base from a much larger clone. The V gene is TRBV12-5, the J gene TRBJ2-1; D might be TRBD1 (6 bases). The DNA end lines up better with TRBJ2-7; the J call may be wrong. The CDR3 sequence is 16 residues long. The germline V gene encodes CDR1 LGHNT and CDR2 FRNRAP. The CDR3 nucleotides are TGTGCTAGTGGTTCGGACAGACAATTTTCCTACAATGAGCAGTACTTC. Residues: CASGSDRQFSYNEQYF.

The CDR3: CATSGAGRETQYF. CDR3 DNA: TGTGCCACCAGTGGCGCAGGGCGGGAGACCCAGTACTTC. The rearrangement joins TRBV24-1 to TRBJ2-5; the D gene is possibly TRBD1 (5 bases). The CDR3 covers 13 residues. The germline CDR1 and CDR2 sequences are KGHDR and SFDVKD. Deletions cut 5 bases from V and 5 bases from J, with 11 bases between.

The chain employs TRBV15 and TRBJ2-3; TRBD2 matches 8 bases. CDR3 size: 15 residues. Trimming at V came to 0 bases and at J to 4 bases, leaving 3 bases not matched to a gene. Germline CDR1 LNHNV, CDR2 YYDKDF (reference sequence). CDR3 nucleotides: TGTGCCACCAGCAGAGATGCGGGGGGCCCAGATACGCAGTATTTT. As protein: CATSRDAGGPDTQYF.

In this sample, this clonotype turned up a few times. The chain uses TRBV9 and TRBJ2-3; 9 bases are a match to TRBD2. The germline gives CDR1 SGDLS, CDR2 YYNGEE. Trimming cost V 4 bases and J 2 bases; bases outside gene matches: 8. The length of the CDR3 is 16 residues. The CDR3 here is CASSKNPSGNTDTQYF. The DNA of the CDR3 is TGTGCCAGCAGCAAGAATCCTAGCGGGAACACAGATACGCAGTATTTT.

This clonotype was counted a few times. The chain uses TRBV7-2 and TRBJ2-7; 8 bases agree with TRBD1. Trimming removed 5 bases from V and 4 bases from J; junction bases left unmatched: 4. The germline V gene has CDR1 SGHTA and CDR2 FQGNSA. The CDR3 sequence is 13 residues long. The chain's CDR3 is CASSIGQGYEQYF. The CDR3 DNA reads TGTGCCAGCAGCATAGGACAGGGATACGAGCAGTACTTC.

The chain employs TRBV7-2 and TRBJ2-4; D is perhaps TRBD2 (6 bases). Trimming removed 5 bases at V and 4 bases at J, with 12 bases between. The CDR3 extends over 14 amino acids. Germline CDR1 is SGHTA and CDR2 is FQGNSA. The CDR3 region has the DNA TGTGCCAGCAGCCCCCGGGACTTAAAAAACATTCAGTACTTC. Translating gives CASSPRDLKNIQYF.

The chain recombines TRBV20-1 with TRBJ2-7; the match to TRBD1 covers 9 bases. The CDR3 spans 14 residues. In germline, CDR1 is DFQATT, CDR2 SNEGSKA (reference sequence). The V and J ends lost 1 base and 3 bases, in that order; junction bases with no gene match: 4. The CDR3 loop reads CSARATTGGYEQYF. In DNA, the CDR3 is TGCAGTGCTAGAGCTACGACAGGGGGCTACGAGCAGTACTTC.

V usage is TRBV7-2 and J usage is TRBJ2-5, with a tentative D call TRBD1 (6 bases). V was cut by 1 base and J by 11 bases, with 26 bases left in between. The CDR3 length is 17 residues. Per germline, CDR1 SGHTA and CDR2 FQGNSA. CDR3 nucleotide sequence: TGTGCCAGCAGCTTAGACTTAGTTCAGGGGAACCACAATGAGCAGTACTTC. Its translation is CASSLDLVQGNHNEQYF.

The V and J genes are TRBV5-1 and TRBJ2-1; no reliable D call. Germline V gene data show CDR1 as SGHRS and CDR2 as YFSETQ. V was pared by 1 base and J by 6 bases, with 11 bases between. This CDR3 is 14 amino acids long. The CDR3 nucleotides read TGCGCCAGCAGCTTGTATTATAAGATCAATGAGCAGTTCTTC. It specifies CASSLYYKINEQFF.

The chain carries TRBV6-2 or TRBV6-3 and TRBJ2-1, with 9 bases matching TRBD2. This CDR3 spans 14 amino acids. V gave up 6 bases and J gave up 15 bases; unmatched junction bases: 15. Germline V gene sequence: CDR1 MNHEY, CDR2 SVGEGT. The DNA for the CDR3 is TGTGCCAGCAGAAACCAATTGCGGGAGGGCCTTCTGTTCTTC. This translates into CASRNQLREGLLFF.

As to this clonotype: Germline is not matched at one junction end, which may reflect a read error. The CDR3 region is CASSLRRPSEQETRYF. The CDR3 nucleotides are TGTGCCAGCAGCTTAAGGAGACCTTCAGAGCAAGAGACCCGGTACTTC. V usage is TRBV7-9 and J usage is TRBJ2-5; no reliable D call. The CDR3 sequence is 16 residues long. Germline CDR1 SEHNR, CDR2 FQNEAQ (reference sequence).

This clonotype appeared once. A much larger clone differs from this one at a single base, so this may be a read error. The gene calls are TRBV29-1 and TRBJ2-3; 11 bases match TRBD1. V trimming: 8 bases; J trimming: 4 bases; junction bases outside the gene matches: 11. CDR1 and CDR2 (germline): SQVTM, ANQGSEA. There are 15 residues in the CDR3. The CDR3 DNA reads TGCAGCACAGCCACCGGGACAGGGGGGTCAGATACGCAGTATTTT. It translates to CSTATGTGGSDTQYF.

The chain joins TRBV20-1 to TRBJ2-7; 7 nucleotides agree with TRBD2. CDR1 is DFQATT and CDR2 is SNEGSKA in the germline V gene (reference sequence). CDR3 length equals 14 residues. V trimming: 3 bases; J trimming: 3 bases; junction bases outside the gene matches: 8. Written as DNA, the CDR3 is TGCAGTGCTAGCGAAGGACGGGGGGACTACGAGCAGTACTTC. Translating it yields CSASEGRGDYEQYF.

This chain links TRBV28 with TRBJ2-6; the D is unclear. V lost 1 base to trimming and J lost 2 bases, with 9 bases between them. The germline V gene has CDR1 MDHEN and CDR2 SYDVKM. This CDR3 region has 16 residues. The CDR3 region is CASSLYGETGANVLTF. The CDR3 DNA reads as TGTGCCAGCAGTTTATATGGGGAAACTGGGGCCAACGTCCTGACTTTC.

The chain carries TRBV15 and TRBJ1-2, with 9 bases aligning to TRBD1. The CDR3 is made up of 18 amino acids. CDR1 is LNHNV and CDR2 is YYDKDF in the germline V gene (reference sequence). V was pared by 1 base and J by 4 bases, with 13 bases of the junction left unmatched. In DNA form, the CDR3 reads TGTGCCACCAGCAGAGCGAAAGGGACAGGGAATCAGGGCTATGGCTACACCTTC. Translating gives CATSRAKGTGNQGYGYTF.

The chain carries TRBV27 and TRBJ2-7, with no clear D. The CDR3 extends over 15 amino acids. Germline values: CDR1 MNHEY, CDR2 SMNVEV (reference sequence). V shed 1 base and J shed 0 bases, with 10 bases lying between them. CDR3 in amino acids: CASSLYTWGSYEQYF. CDR3 nucleotides: TGTGCCAGCAGTTTATACACCTGGGGCTCCTACGAGCAGTACTTC.

The chain employs TRBV4-1 and TRBJ2-5; the match to TRBD2 covers 9 bases. CDR3 length equals 16 residues. Germline V CDR1 and CDR2: MGHRA, YSYEKL. J was trimmed by 1 base and V by 1 base; bases with no gene match: 4. The CDR3 DNA is TGCGCCAGCAGCCAAGGAAGACTAGCGGTCCAAGAGACCCAGTACTTC. Its translation: CASSQGRLAVQETQYF.

The V call is TRBV2, the J call TRBJ2-2; tentative D call: TRBD1 (5 bases). V was trimmed by 6 bases and J by 3 bases, leaving 14 bases between them. Germline V gives CDR1 SNHLY, CDR2 FYNNEI. This CDR3 has 15 residues. In DNA form, the CDR3 reads TGTGCCAGCAGGGCCCAGGGCCGGGACACCGGGGAGCTGTTTTTT. Translation gives CASRAQGRDTGELFF.

The chain recombines TRBV30 with TRBJ2-7; D gene ambiguous. This CDR3 region has 14 residues. Germline CDR1 is GTSNPN and CDR2 is SVGIG (reference sequence). Trimming took off 2 bases at V and 7 bases at J, with 18 bases between the two ends. The CDR3 reads CAWSPLGNYNEQYF. The CDR3 region has the DNA TGTGCCTGGAGTCCGCTTGGGAACTACAATGAGCAGTACTTC.

This chain joins TRBV9 and TRBJ2-5; 13 positions match TRBD2. The V and J ends lost 3 bases and 3 bases, in that order; junction bases with no gene match: 2. Germline CDR1 is SGDLS and CDR2 is YYNGEE. The CDR3 runs to 15 residues. In nucleotides, the CDR3 is TGTGCCAGCAGCGCAGGGACTAGCGGGAAAGAGACCCAGTACTTC. Protein sequence: CASSAGTSGKETQYF.

The chain joins TRBV15 to TRBJ2-5; D perhaps matches TRBD2 (5 bases). The CDR3 consists of 12 residues. Germline V gene sequence: CDR1 LNHNV, CDR2 YYDKDF (reference sequence). V lost 0 bases and J 11 bases, leaving 10 bases between the germline ends. The CDR3 here is CATSRDRREQYF. CDR3 DNA: TGTGCCACCAGCAGAGATAGAAGGGAGCAGTACTTC.

This clonotype was found a few times. The chain is built from TRBV28 and TRBJ2-7; D remains unclear. In germline, CDR1 is MDHEN, CDR2 SYDVKM. The V gene lost 1 base and the J gene lost 3 bases, with 10 bases spanning the gap. This CDR3 has 14 amino acids. The CDR3 protein is CASSLYSHLYEQYF. CDR3 DNA: TGTGCCAGCAGTTTATACTCCCACCTCTACGAGCAGTACTTC.